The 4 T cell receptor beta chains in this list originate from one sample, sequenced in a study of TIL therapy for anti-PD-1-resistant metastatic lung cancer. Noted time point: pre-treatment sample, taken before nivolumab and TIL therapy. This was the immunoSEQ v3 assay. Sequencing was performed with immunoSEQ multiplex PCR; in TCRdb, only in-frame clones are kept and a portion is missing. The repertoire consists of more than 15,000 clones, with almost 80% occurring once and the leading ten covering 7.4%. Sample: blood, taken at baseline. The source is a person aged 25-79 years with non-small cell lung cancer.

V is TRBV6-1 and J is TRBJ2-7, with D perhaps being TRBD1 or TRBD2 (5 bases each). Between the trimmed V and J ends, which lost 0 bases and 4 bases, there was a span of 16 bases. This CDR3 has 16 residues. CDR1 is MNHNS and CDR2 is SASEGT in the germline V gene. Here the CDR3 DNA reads TGTGCCAGCAGTGAAGCGGGGGTGACAAGGCTATACGAGCAGTACTTC. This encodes CASSEAGVTRLYEQYF.

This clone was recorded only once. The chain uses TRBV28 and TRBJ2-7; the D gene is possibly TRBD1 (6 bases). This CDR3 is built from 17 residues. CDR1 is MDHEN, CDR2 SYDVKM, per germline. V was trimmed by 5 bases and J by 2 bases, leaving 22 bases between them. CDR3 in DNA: TGTGCCAGCAGTCTCAAAACCCGGCCAGGGGCCACCTACGAGCAGTACTTC. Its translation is CASSLKTRPGATYEQYF.

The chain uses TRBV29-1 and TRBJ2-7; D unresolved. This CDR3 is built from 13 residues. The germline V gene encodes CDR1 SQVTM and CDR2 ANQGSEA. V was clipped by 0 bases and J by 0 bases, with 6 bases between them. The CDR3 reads CSVEDRSSYEQYF. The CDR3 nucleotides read TGCAGCGTTGAAGACAGAAGCTCCTACGAGCAGTACTTC.

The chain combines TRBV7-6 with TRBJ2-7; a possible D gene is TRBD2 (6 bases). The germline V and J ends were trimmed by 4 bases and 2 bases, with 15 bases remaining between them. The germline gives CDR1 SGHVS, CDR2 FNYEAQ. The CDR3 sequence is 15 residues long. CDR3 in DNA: TGTGCCAGCAGCTGGAACTATGGCGGGACCTACGAGCAGTACTTC. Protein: CASSWNYGGTYEQYF.